Here is one T cell receptor beta chain with its context. Its cognate antigen is unknown. This PCR relied on a set of 60 Vbeta primers and 13 Jbeta primers. Authors' processing steps: In a later analysis, 10 million to 11 million of approximately 81 million unique beta chains occurred in at least two donors. Sequencing was performed with immunoSEQ multiplex PCR; in TCRdb, only in-frame clones are kept and a portion is missing. V and J calls and clone size are those listed in that table; D and trimming were worked out from the DNA. The data contain 160,000 or so clones, 70% to 80% of them singletons. The V end lost 5 bases, the J end lost 6 bases, and 7 bases lay between the germline ends. The CDR3 is 12 amino acids. CDR1 SEHNR and CDR2 FQNEAQ come from the germline V gene (reference sequence). The data derive from a study of cytomegalovirus exposure and HLA in healthy donors. Study findings and constraints: Listed as cytomegalovirus-associated were 164 TCR beta chains.

The source is a young man in good health and CMV-seropositive. The V gene is TRBV7-9, the J gene TRBJ2-2; D not resolved. Sequenced: PBMCs. The CDR3 loop is CASSLQSGELFF. CDR3 nucleotides: TGTGCCAGCAGCCTCCAGTCCGGGGAGCTGTTTTTT.